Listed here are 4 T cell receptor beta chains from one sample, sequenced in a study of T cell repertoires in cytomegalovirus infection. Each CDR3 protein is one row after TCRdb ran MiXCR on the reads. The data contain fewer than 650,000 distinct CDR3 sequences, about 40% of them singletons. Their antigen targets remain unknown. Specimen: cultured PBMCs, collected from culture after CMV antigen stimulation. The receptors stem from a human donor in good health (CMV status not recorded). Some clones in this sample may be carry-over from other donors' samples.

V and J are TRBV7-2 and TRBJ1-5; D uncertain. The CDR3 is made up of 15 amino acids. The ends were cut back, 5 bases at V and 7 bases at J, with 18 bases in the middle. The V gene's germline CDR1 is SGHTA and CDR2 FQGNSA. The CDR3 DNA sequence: TGTGCCAGCAGCCCCCAAGGAGGGATGGGGCAGCCCCAGCATTTT. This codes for CASSPQGGMGQPQHF.

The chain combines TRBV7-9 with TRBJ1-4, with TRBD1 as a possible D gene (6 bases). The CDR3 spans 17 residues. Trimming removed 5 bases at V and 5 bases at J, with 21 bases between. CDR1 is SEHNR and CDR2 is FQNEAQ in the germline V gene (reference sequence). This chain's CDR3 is CASSPQTRTVGNEKLFF. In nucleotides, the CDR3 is TGTGCCAGCAGCCCTCAAACCAGGACAGTGGGGAATGAAAAACTGTTTTTT.

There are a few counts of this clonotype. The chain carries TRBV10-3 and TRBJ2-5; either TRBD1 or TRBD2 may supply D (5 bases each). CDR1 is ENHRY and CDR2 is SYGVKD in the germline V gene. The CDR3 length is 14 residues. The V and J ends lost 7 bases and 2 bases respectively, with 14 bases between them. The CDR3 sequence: CAIKDSGLQETQYF. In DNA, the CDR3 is TGTGCCATCAAAGACAGCGGCCTTCAAGAGACCCAGTACTTC.

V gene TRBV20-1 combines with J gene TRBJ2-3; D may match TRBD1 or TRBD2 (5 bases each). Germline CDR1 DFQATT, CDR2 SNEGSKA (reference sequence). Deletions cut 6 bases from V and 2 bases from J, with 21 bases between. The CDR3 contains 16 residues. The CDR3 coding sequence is TGCAGTGCAGACGCCGGGACCTTCTTAGACACAGATACGCAGTATTTT. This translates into CSADAGTFLDTDTQYF.